This T cell receptor (beta chain) was captured by sequencing in a study of blood T cell repertoires in COVID-19. Whole-study context: Sites across the United States, Italy and Spain contributed samples from acute and convalescent COVID-19. The cDNA or gDNA used as material had been derived from T cells, B-cell-depleted T cells, or PBMCs.

Original analysis: How many nucleated cells were present was estimated from reference gene primer amplification. The protocol was immunoSEQ multiplex PCR, while the TCRdb copy is restricted to in-frame clones and leaves out a portion. The DNA gave D and trimming, while V, J and clone size come from that table. The sample contains some 200,000 clones, about 78% of which appear only once. This CDR3 has 14 amino acids. V lost 5 bases, J lost 5 bases, and 5 bases stayed unmatched. CDR1 LNHDA and CDR2 SQIVND come from the germline V gene (reference sequence). The chain carries TRBV19 and TRBJ1-5; 8 nucleotides agree with TRBD1. The sample was peripheral blood. The TCR comes from a woman aged 65 to 85 with acute or convalescent COVID-19. This chain's CDR3 is CASSALTGDQPQHF. In DNA form, the CDR3 reads TGTGCCAGTAGTGCCCTGACAGGGGATCAGCCCCAGCATTTT.